One sample yielded the 19 T cell receptor beta chains listed below, sequenced in a study of OX40 agonist ivuxolimab in advanced cancers. Profiled with immunoSEQ multiplex PCR; TCRdb holds only in-frame clones, not every one. The sample lists tens of thousands of clones, roughly 90% occurring once. The sequenced sample was CD4+ or CD8+ T cells sorted from blood, obtained in a trial of the OX40 agonist ivuxolimab. These receptors all stem from an adult with an advanced solid tumor such as melanoma, head and neck, liver or kidney cancer.

This chain joins TRBV6-5 and TRBJ1-1; 7 bases are a match to TRBD1. Germline V gene sequence: CDR1 MNHEY, CDR2 SVGAGI. The length of the CDR3 is 12 residues. With V trimmed by 6 bases and J by 7 bases, 5 bases remained unmatched. The CDR3 coding sequence is TGTGCCAGCAGGCGGGACAGATATGAAGCTTTCTTT. Amino acids: CASRRDRYEAFF.

V usage is TRBV4-1 and J usage is TRBJ2-3, with TRBD1 identical over 7 bases. Germline CDR1 and CDR2: MGHRA and YSYEKL. The CDR3 has 13 residues. With 6 bases clipped from V and 4 bases from J, the junction kept 4 bases outside the gene matches. The CDR3: CASRRQGSDTQYF. In nucleotides, the CDR3 is TGCGCCAGCAGACGACAGGGTTCAGATACGCAGTATTTT.

The chain joins TRBV2 to TRBJ2-3, with TRBD1 matching 12 bases. The germline V gene encodes CDR1 SNHLY and CDR2 FYNNEI. The CDR3 covers 17 residues. J was trimmed by 4 bases and V by 5 bases; bases with no gene match: 10. The CDR3: CASSPRDRGLNADTQYF. The CDR3 DNA follows: TGTGCCAGCAGTCCCCGGGACAGGGGGCTTAATGCAGATACGCAGTATTTT.

V and J are TRBV9 and TRBJ2-1; 9 bases are a match to TRBD2. The V gene's germline CDR1 is SGDLS and CDR2 YYNGEE. With 3 bases clipped from V and 7 bases from J, the junction kept 11 bases outside the gene matches. The CDR3 consists of 16 residues. CDR3 bases: TGTGCCAGCAGCGCCGCCTTGGTAGCGGGAGAGAATGAGCAGTTCTTC. Encoded protein: CASSAALVAGENEQFF.

The gene calls are TRBV2 and TRBJ1-2; a possible D gene is TRBD1 (5 bases). This CDR3 region has 13 residues. From germline, CDR1 is SNHLY and CDR2 FYNNEI. The V end was cut by 7 bases, the J end by 4 bases, with 13 bases between. The CDR3 is CASTAGGFYGYTF. For the CDR3, the DNA is TGTGCCAGCACCGCGGGGGGGTTCTATGGCTACACCTTC.

This sequence joins TRBV5-1 and TRBJ2-4, with 8 positions matching TRBD2. This CDR3 is 13 amino acids long. Germline trimming cut 6 bases from V and 7 bases from J; bases unmatched to any gene: 6. Germline V gives CDR1 SGHRS, CDR2 YFSETQ. This CDR3 reads CASKAGGSNIQYF. Written as DNA, the CDR3 is TGCGCCAGCAAGGCGGGAGGTAGTAACATTCAGTACTTC.

The genes are TRBV6-6 and TRBJ2-5, with D tentatively TRBD1 or TRBD2 (5 bases each). Trimming left V 4 bases short and J 5 bases short, with 14 bases between. The CDR3 totals 14 residues. Germline V CDR1 and CDR2: MNHNY, SVGAGI (reference sequence). Here the CDR3 reads CASSSVGAAETQYF. CDR3 bases: TGTGCCAGCAGTTCCGTCGGGGCCGCGGAGACCCAGTACTTC.

The chain links TRBV14 to TRBJ1-1; TRBD1 might be the D (6 bases). V dropped 5 bases and J dropped 1 base, with 14 bases sitting between them. The CDR3 has 15 residues. CDR1 is SGHDN, CDR2 FVKESK, per germline. The CDR3 here is CASSARQVKNTEAFF. In nucleotides, the CDR3 is TGTGCCAGCAGCGCCCGACAGGTTAAGAACACTGAAGCTTTCTTT.

This chain links TRBV6-5 with TRBJ1-1; D uncertain. CDR3 length: 14 residues. The V gene's germline CDR1 is MNHEY and CDR2 SVGAGI. Trimming removed 4 bases at V and 1 base at J, with 10 bases between. The DNA of the CDR3 is TGTGCCAGCAGTTCGCGGGGTGGGAACACTGAAGCTTTCTTT. This gives the protein CASSSRGGNTEAFF.

V gene TRBV5-6 combines with J gene TRBJ1-1, with unresolved D. Germline V CDR1 and CDR2: SGHDT, YYEEEE. Between the trimmed V and J ends, which lost 4 bases and 0 bases, there was a span of 7 bases. This CDR3 has 13 amino acids. The CDR3 sequence: CASSVTLNTEAFF. CDR3 sequence (DNA): TGTGCCAGCAGCGTGACATTGAACACTGAAGCTTTCTTT.

The chain combines TRBV7-3 with TRBJ1-3; D ambiguous. Trimming pared 4 bases from V and 2 bases from J, leaving 0 bases between. Germline CDR1 SGHTA, CDR2 FQGTGA. The CDR3 has 11 residues. The CDR3 DNA sequence: TGTGCCAGCAGCTCTGGAAACACCATATATTTT. Amino acids: CASSSGNTIYF.

In this sample, this clone turned up once. The chain employs TRBV28 and TRBJ2-1; D is uncertain. V was trimmed by 6 bases and J by 15 bases, leaving 18 bases between them. Germline CDR1 MDHEN, CDR2 SYDVKM. This CDR3 spans 12 amino acids. CDR3 sequence reads: CASRRSTSPPFF. For the CDR3, the DNA is TGTGCCAGCAGACGTTCGACTTCACCTCCGTTCTTC.

The gene calls are TRBV6-5 and TRBJ1-2, with TRBD1 matching 11 bases. J was trimmed by 6 bases and V by 1 base; bases with no gene match: 7. Germline-derived CDR1 and CDR2 are MNHEY and SVGAGI. The CDR3 covers 16 residues. In DNA, the CDR3 is TGTGCCAGCAGTTACTTATCGCCGGGACAGGGGGATGGCTACACCTTC. Amino acids: CASSYLSPGQGDGYTF.

The rearrangement uses TRBV28 and TRBJ1-6, with D uncertain. Looked up from germline, CDR1 is MDHEN and CDR2 is SYDVKM. Trimming took 6 bases from V and 6 from J, leaving 6 bases between them. The CDR3 extends over 12 amino acids. CDR3 in amino acids: CASRYSNSPLHF. As DNA, the CDR3 is TGTGCCAGCAGATATAGTAATTCACCCCTCCACTTT.

The chain joins TRBV28 to TRBJ2-6; D is unclear. The CDR3 is 14 residues long. The germline V gene encodes CDR1 MDHEN and CDR2 SYDVKM. V lost 3 bases and J lost 4, with 7 bases in between. The CDR3 is CASSFVSGANVLTF. For the CDR3, the DNA is TGTGCCAGCAGTTTTGTGTCCGGGGCCAACGTCCTGACTTTC.

The gene calls are TRBV19 and TRBJ2-6; D may be TRBD1 or TRBD2 (6 bases each). CDR1 is LNHDA, CDR2 SQIVND, per germline (reference sequence). This CDR3 spans 18 amino acids. The germline V and J ends were trimmed by 3 bases and 0 bases, with 15 bases remaining between them. CDR3 nucleotide sequence: TGTGCCAGTAGTATGTGGGGGGCCACCCACTCTGGGGCCAACGTCCTGACTTTC. Translated: CASSMWGATHSGANVLTF.

The chain joins TRBV5-1 to TRBJ2-2; the match to TRBD1 covers 7 bases. V shed 0 bases, J shed 3 bases, and the junction held 2 bases outside the gene matches. The CDR3 is made up of 15 amino acids. Germline-derived CDR1 and CDR2 are SGHRS and YFSETQ. The CDR3 region has the DNA TGCGCCAGCAGCTTGGGACAGGGATACACCGGGGAGCTGTTTTTT. This translates into CASSLGQGYTGELFF.

The J gene is TRBJ2-5, the V gene TRBV7-9, with TRBD1 identical over 8 bases. The CDR3 covers 15 residues. V trimming: 4 bases; J trimming: 0 bases; junction bases outside the gene matches: 4. CDR1 is SEHNR and CDR2 is FQNEAQ in the germline V gene (reference sequence). Here the CDR3 DNA reads TGTGCCAGCAGCTCTGACAGGGGATACCAAGAGACCCAGTACTTC. Protein: CASSSDRGYQETQYF.

This rearrangement joins TRBV7-2 to TRBJ2-4, with D uncertain. The V and J ends lost 2 bases and 0 bases respectively, with 8 bases between them. Germline V CDR1 and CDR2: SGHTA, FQGNSA. This CDR3 has 15 amino acids. As DNA, the CDR3 is TGTGCCAGCAGCTTATCAGCCCGAGCCAAAAACATTCAGTACTTC. The encoded protein is CASSLSARAKNIQYF.